What follows describes a single TCR beta chain. The CDR3 totals 15 residues. V dropped 4 bases and J dropped 4; count of bases not matched to a gene: 8. Germline V CDR1 and CDR2: LGHNT, FRNRAP. The record originates from a study of OX40 agonist ivuxolimab in advanced cancers. Across the study: Patients with prior anti-PD-1, anti-PD-L1 or anti-CTLA-4 therapy were eligible; 40% had some.

Assay: immunoSEQ multiplex PCR; the TCRdb copy retains only in-frame clones and omits some. The table records tens of thousands of clones, around four fifths of them present only once. This rearrangement joins TRBV12-5 to TRBJ2-7; 9 bases line up with TRBD1. The sequence derives from an adult with an advanced solid tumor such as melanoma, head and neck, liver or kidney cancer. This specimen consisted of CD4+ or CD8+ T cells sorted from blood, obtained in a trial of the OX40 agonist ivuxolimab. Here the CDR3 reads CASGSTPTGGYEQYF. The CDR3, as DNA: TGTGCTAGTGGTTCAACTCCGACAGGGGGATACGAGCAGTACTTC.